The clone carrying this T cell receptor beta chain has just one count. This sample was taken from a study of Siglec-9 on CD8 T cells in melanoma. TCRdb keeps only in-frame clones here, not all; method: immunoSEQ multiplex PCR. The sample shows 30,000 or so clones, 80% of them seen only once. Losses at the gene ends were 4 bases for V and 7 bases for J; bases not matched to a gene: 9. From germline, CDR1 is MNHEY and CDR2 SMNVEV (reference sequence). This CDR3 spans 15 amino acids. The sample comprised Siglec-9- CD8+ T cells sorted from blood. The origin of this receptor is a human donor in good health. The rearrangement joins TRBV27 to TRBJ2-7, with 11 bases aligning to TRBD2. CDR3 nucleotide sequence: TGTGCCAGCAGTTCTCTTCTAGCGGGGGGCCAAGAGCAGTACTTC. The encoded protein is CASSSLLAGGQEQYF.